This record looks at one T cell receptor beta chain sequence and its context. Since a much larger clone is just one base distant, this may be a read error. The time point is: newly diagnosed GD, antithyroid drugs for less than 3 months. PBMC-derived RNA was used for the TCR library. The sample is drawn from a study of regulatory T cells in long-lasting Graves disease. The authors built TCR beta libraries using iRepertoire HTBI primers and Arm-PCR of CDR3 regions. Each CDR3 protein is one row after TCRdb ran MiXCR on the multiplex PCR reads. Of about 330,000 distinct CDR3 sequences in the sample, 15% to 20% are singletons; the top ten hold 20% to 25%. These data also formed part of another study, on T cells in Graves' hyperthyroidism and ophthalmopathy. That report adds: Exclusion of patients followed from uncontrolled infection, other autoimmune disease, pregnancy or lactation. The HTBI primer set was used in a first-round RT-PCR of the TCR CDR3. By a 13 V-J model, ophthalmopathy was set apart from stable hyperthyroidism. Ophthalmopathy was model-predicted a median around seven months pre-onset.

This specimen was peripheral blood mononuclear cells (PBMCs), taken at new diagnosis, from a patient treated with antithyroid drugs. This receptor was obtained from a woman aged 18-29 years with Graves disease.

The CDR3 DNA reads TGTGCCGGCAGTTCCCCGAAGGGGCTAGCGGGGAACGAGCAGTTCTTC. This encodes CAGSSPKGLAGNEQFF. This chain links TRBV7-6 with TRBJ2-1; 9 bases map to TRBD2. Germline-derived CDR1 and CDR2 are SGHVS and FNYEAQ. The CDR3 sequence is 16 residues long.